The 32 T cell receptor beta chains below come from one sample, sequenced in a study of beta chain features in type 1 diabetes. As every portion of the isolated RNA was reverse transcribed, the sequencing read expressed TCRB transcripts. Only in-frame clones appear in the TCRdb table, and some are missing; sequencing was by immunoSEQ multiplex PCR. The profile shows hundreds of thousands of clones, around 16% of them singletons. Sequencing was performed on naive CD4+ T cells from blood. These receptor sequences come from a man aged 18-30 years in good health.

The genes are TRBV28 and TRBJ1-4; D unclear. The CDR3 loop spans 15 amino acids. Germline CDR1 reads MDHEN; CDR2 reads SYDVKM. V gave up 6 bases and J gave up 3 bases, with 14 bases separating them. As DNA, the CDR3 is TGTGCCAGCAGCTTCCGACCGTATCCTAATGAAAAACTGTTTTTT. This gives the protein CASSFRPYPNEKLFF.

This clone was detected only once. The V call is TRBV28, the J call TRBJ1-5; TRBD1 might be the D (6 bases). The CDR3 totals 16 residues. Germline assignment: CDR1 MDHEN and CDR2 SYDVKM. The V and J ends lost 7 bases and 0 bases respectively, with 16 bases between them. The DNA for the CDR3 is TGTGCCAGCACCTTAGGGGGAATATATAGCAATCAGCCCCAGCATTTT. Its translation is CASTLGGIYSNQPQHF.

This chain links TRBV18 with TRBJ2-7, with TRBD1 matching over 7 bases. CDR3 size: 16 residues. J gave up 1 base and V 3 bases, and 9 bases lay outside the gene matches. From germline, CDR1 is KGHSH and CDR2 LQKENI. The CDR3 loop reads CASSPTTDRASYEQYF. Here the CDR3 DNA reads TGTGCCAGCTCACCTACGACCGACAGGGCTTCCTACGAGCAGTACTTC.

The chain joins TRBV7-2 to TRBJ2-7; possible D gene TRBD2, 6 bases. The CDR3 runs 13 residues. From germline, CDR1 is SGHTA and CDR2 FQGNSA. The germline V and J ends were trimmed by 4 bases and 7 bases, with 14 bases remaining between them. In nucleotides, the CDR3 is TGTGCCAGCAGCTCCAGCCCCGCGGGAGAGCAGTACTTC. Protein sequence: CASSSSPAGEQYF.

CDR3 in amino acids: CASSVKPPRNEQYF. The CDR3 nucleotides are TGTGCCAGCAGCGTAAAGCCCCCGAGGAACGAGCAGTACTTC. The chain has TRBV9 and TRBJ2-7, with no clear D. Looked up from germline, CDR1 is SGDLS and CDR2 is YYNGEE. The CDR3 runs 14 residues. Trimming cost V 1 base and J 5 bases, with 13 bases left between them.

Here the CDR3 reads CASSLVGLADNTGELFF. CDR3 coding DNA: TGTGCCAGCAGCTTAGTGGGGCTAGCGGATAACACCGGGGAGCTGTTTTTT. This chain uses TRBV7-2 with TRBJ2-2, with TRBD2 matching over 7 bases. CDR1 SGHTA and CDR2 FQGNSA come from the germline V gene. Trimming took 1 base from V and 2 from J; bases not matched to a gene: 7. The CDR3 totals 17 residues.

The chain carries TRBV6-5 and TRBJ2-1; D ambiguous. CDR3 size: 13 residues. V was clipped by 7 bases and J by 4 bases, with 11 bases between them. Germline CDR1 MNHEY, CDR2 SVGAGI. CDR3 sequence: CASISSGYNEQFF. The CDR3 DNA reads as TGTGCCAGCATCTCATCCGGTTACAATGAGCAGTTCTTC.

The chain uses TRBV20-1 and TRBJ2-1, with D unclear. V dropped 4 bases and J dropped 6 bases, with 4 bases sitting between them. Germline assignment: CDR1 DFQATT and CDR2 SNEGSKA (reference sequence). The CDR3 covers 10 residues. CDR3 amino acids: CSATSNEQFF. The CDR3, as DNA: TGCAGTGCTACTAGCAATGAGCAGTTCTTC.

The chain links TRBV7-2 to TRBJ1-2, with a possible D match to TRBD1 (6 bases). Germline CDR1 and CDR2: SGHTA and FQGNSA. The CDR3 runs to 15 residues. V shed 0 bases and J shed 4 bases, with 12 bases lying between them. CDR3 protein: CASSLAQGSPYGYTF. The CDR3 DNA is TGTGCCAGCAGCTTAGCACAGGGAAGTCCCTATGGCTACACCTTC.

This clone was picked up a small number of times. This chain uses TRBV29-1 with TRBJ2-5; D remains ambiguous. CDR3 size: 14 residues. Germline V gene data show CDR1 as SQVTM and CDR2 as ANQGSEA. The V end was cut by 0 bases, the J end by 6 bases, with 14 bases between. The CDR3 region has the DNA TGCAGCGTTGAAGATCTTACAGAGAGGAAGACCCAGTACTTC. Residues: CSVEDLTERKTQYF.

This clone was counted between two and nine times. The chain links TRBV27 to TRBJ2-7; 9 positions match TRBD1. The CDR3 runs to 14 residues. CDR1 is MNHEY, CDR2 SMNVEV, per germline (reference sequence). V lost 5 bases to trimming and J lost 3 bases; unmatched junction nucleotides: 5. CDR3 protein: CASSMTGGDYEQYF. The CDR3 bases are TGTGCCAGCAGTATGACAGGGGGAGACTACGAGCAGTACTTC.

This clone has more than one count but fewer than ten. The chain joins TRBV5-4 to TRBJ2-3, with 10 positions matching TRBD2. Losses at the gene ends were 0 bases for V and 2 bases for J; bases not matched to a gene: 9. The CDR3 loop spans 18 amino acids. Germline-derived CDR1 and CDR2 are SGHNT and YYREEE (reference sequence). CDR3 amino acids: CASSLEGSGRLITDTQYF. Written as DNA, the CDR3 is TGTGCCAGCAGCTTGGAAGGTAGCGGGAGGTTGATCACAGATACGCAGTATTTT.

This clone was counted a few times. The CDR3 reads CATSRVFPQGNEQFF. CDR3 coding DNA: TGTGCCACCAGCAGAGTTTTTCCCCAAGGCAATGAGCAGTTCTTC. The chain carries TRBV15 and TRBJ2-1; D not certain. Per germline, CDR1 LNHNV and CDR2 YYDKDF (reference sequence). This CDR3 spans 15 amino acids. Trimming shortened V by 1 base and J by 6 bases, and 13 bases separated the two germline ends.

A single count supports this clone. Other DNA sequences from this sample encode an identical CDR3 as well. The chain joins TRBV20-1 to TRBJ1-2; D ambiguous. Trimming took off 6 bases at V and 5 bases at J, with 7 bases between the two ends. CDR3 length: 10 amino acids. Per germline, CDR1 DFQATT and CDR2 SNEGSKA (reference sequence). The CDR3 loop reads CSAGSYGYTF. The CDR3 DNA is TGCAGTGCGGGCAGTTATGGCTACACCTTC.

As to this clone: This CDR3 is also generated by other DNA sequences in the sample. In DNA, the CDR3 is TGCGCCAGCAGCTTGGGACTAGCGGGAGGGACAGATACGCAGTATTTT. Amino acids: CASSLGLAGGTDTQYF. The gene calls are TRBV5-1 and TRBJ2-3; 14 positions agree with TRBD2. V lost 0 bases to trimming and J lost 3 bases; unmatched junction nucleotides: 0. The CDR3 sequence is 16 residues long. CDR1 and CDR2 from the germline V gene are SGHRS and YFSETQ.

This clone has just a few counts. The chain uses TRBV7-9 and TRBJ1-5, with a weak D call TRBD1 (5 bases). Trimming cost V 0 bases and J 10 bases, with 19 bases left between them. Looked up from germline, CDR1 is SEHNR and CDR2 is FQNEAQ (reference sequence). The CDR3 contains 16 residues. The CDR3 bases are TGTGCCAGCAGCTTAGCTATAGGGGTAACCTTCGATCCCCAGCATTTT. Its translation is CASSLAIGVTFDPQHF. The whole variable domain, filled in from reference TRBV7-9 and TRBJ1-5, reads DTGVSQNPRHKITKRGQNVTFRCDPISEHNRLYWYRQTLGQGPEFLTYFQNEAQLEKSRLLSDRFSAERPKGSFSTLEIQRTEQGDSAMYLCASSLAIGVTFDPQHFGDGTRLSIL.

This clone was seen a handful of times. The chain has TRBV7-2 and TRBJ2-6, with 8 nucleotides matching TRBD1. Germline V gene sequence: CDR1 SGHTA, CDR2 FQGNSA. The V and J ends lost 5 bases and 11 bases, in that order; junction bases with no gene match: 8. The CDR3 is 14 residues long. CDR3 in DNA: TGTGCCAGCAGCCCCCGGACAGGGTTCGACGTCCTGACTTTC. Its translation: CASSPRTGFDVLTF.

This clone was observed a few times. The chain couples TRBV14 to TRBJ2-4; 9 positions match TRBD1. V was clipped by 0 bases and J by 0 bases; unmatched bases: 18. CDR3 size: 22 residues. CDR1 and CDR2 (germline): SGHDN, FVKESK. The CDR3 is CASSQEAAYRDRVSLAKNIQYF. CDR3 sequence (DNA): TGTGCCAGCAGCCAAGAAGCAGCTTACCGGGACAGGGTATCTCTAGCCAAAAACATTCAGTACTTC.

The chain employs TRBV27 and TRBJ1-5; D is possibly TRBD1 (5 bases). The V and J ends lost 2 bases and 5 bases respectively, with 10 bases between them. Germline lookup yields CDR1 MNHEY and CDR2 SMNVEV (reference sequence). The CDR3 is 14 amino acids. The CDR3 sequence is CASSLPGRDQPQHF. CDR3 coding DNA: TGTGCCAGCAGTTTACCAGGGCGTGATCAGCCCCAGCATTTT.

The rearrangement uses TRBV7-2 and TRBJ2-7; 7 bases are a match to TRBD1. Looked up from germline, CDR1 is SGHTA and CDR2 is FQGNSA. The CDR3 runs to 14 residues. The ends lost 4 bases at V and 1 base at J; junction bases unmatched: 4. CDR3 nucleotides: TGTGCCAGCAGCTCAAGGGACAGATCCTACGAGCAGTACTTC. Amino acids: CASSSRDRSYEQYF.

This sequence joins TRBV7-3 and TRBJ1-2; no firm D call. From germline, CDR1 is SGHTA and CDR2 FQGTGA. Deletions cut 3 bases from V and 4 bases from J, with 9 bases between. The CDR3 length is 13 residues. DNA for the CDR3: TGTGCCAGCAGCTTTGAGAGCGGCTATGGCTACACCTTC. It specifies CASSFESGYGYTF.

This sequence joins TRBV7-2 and TRBJ2-7, with D uncertain. The germline gives CDR1 SGHTA, CDR2 FQGNSA. Trimming removed 5 bases at V and 3 bases at J, with 11 bases between. CDR3 length: 13 residues. CDR3 sequence (DNA): TGTGCCAGCAGCCCGGCCCTCCTCTACGAGCAGTACTTC. As protein: CASSPALLYEQYF.

This clone was observed a handful of times. The chain couples TRBV6-4 to TRBJ2-7; D is uncertain. The V and J ends lost 6 bases and 0 bases respectively, with 12 bases between them. CDR1 MRHNA and CDR2 SNTAGT come from the germline V gene. CDR3 length: 14 amino acids. The CDR3 sequence is CASRPEAGSYEQYF. In DNA form, the CDR3 reads TGTGCCAGCAGGCCGGAAGCCGGCTCCTACGAGCAGTACTTC.

The chain links TRBV2 to TRBJ1-5; 9 bases line up with TRBD1. Germline V gene data show CDR1 as SNHLY and CDR2 as FYNNEI. CDR3 length: 15 amino acids. J lost 4 bases, V lost 6 bases, and 7 bases had no gene match. CDR3 in DNA: TGTGCCAGCAGGCCACAGGGGGCCATTAATCAGCCCCAGCATTTT. As protein: CASRPQGAINQPQHF.

The chain recombines TRBV13 with TRBJ1-2; no firm D call. Looked up from germline, CDR1 is PRHDT and CDR2 is FYEKMQ (reference sequence). V lost 5 bases and J 3 bases, leaving 16 bases between the germline ends. The CDR3 has 15 amino acids. This CDR3 is CASSRTIDQHYGYTF. The CDR3 DNA follows: TGTGCCAGCAGCAGAACTATCGACCAACACTATGGCTACACCTTC.

The table lists this clone with a few counts. The chain couples TRBV9 to TRBJ2-5; 8 nucleotides match TRBD1. Germline V gene data show CDR1 as SGDLS and CDR2 as YYNGEE. CDR3 size: 15 residues. V shed 3 bases, J shed 2 bases, and the junction held 6 bases outside the gene matches. CDR3 DNA: TGTGCCAGCAGCGGGACCGGACAGGGTCAAGAGACCCAGTACTTC. This codes for CASSGTGQGQETQYF.

This clone was observed a few times. The V call is TRBV5-4, the J call TRBJ2-5, with a possible D match to TRBD1 (5 bases). Germline assignment: CDR1 SGHNT and CDR2 YYREEE (reference sequence). This CDR3 contains 14 residues. V gave up 4 bases and J gave up 5 bases, with 15 bases separating them. The CDR3 spells CASSRTGAEETQYF. CDR3 coding DNA: TGTGCCAGCAGCAGAACAGGTGCTGAGGAGACCCAGTACTTC.

This clone has more than one count but fewer than ten. The chain is built from TRBV7-2 and TRBJ2-5; D not resolved. The ends were cut back, 7 bases at V and 1 base at J, with 16 bases in the middle. Germline lookup yields CDR1 SGHTA and CDR2 FQGNSA. The CDR3 sequence is 15 residues long. The DNA for the CDR3 is TGTGCCAGCACCCCCCCCGGAAGAAGCCAAGAGACCCAGTACTTC. Its protein is CASTPPGRSQETQYF.

This clone has only a few counts. The chain joins TRBV29-1 to TRBJ2-5; D is ambiguous. The end of the DNA is better explained by TRBJ2-7, so the J call may be wrong. Germline V CDR1 and CDR2: SQVTM, ANQGSEA. The CDR3 is 11 amino acids. In nucleotides, the CDR3 is TGCAGCGTTGAAACGGTCTACGAGCAGTACTTC. Encoded protein: CSVETVYEQYF.

Comment on this clone: One end of the junction fails to match germline, which may point to a read error. The chain couples TRBV7-7 to TRBJ2-1, with D tentatively TRBD1 (5 bases). CDR1 and CDR2 from the germline V gene are SSHAT and FNYEAQ (reference sequence). CDR3 size: 13 residues. The CDR3 loop reads CASSADSYNEQFF. CDR3 DNA sequence: TGTGCTAGCAGCGCAGACAGTTACAATGAGCAGTTCTTC.

In the case of this clone: Additional DNA sequences in this sample encode the identical CDR3. The rearrangement links TRBV28 to TRBJ2-5; D might be TRBD2 (6 bases). V lost 2 bases to trimming and J lost 3 bases, with 7 bases between them. The CDR3 is made up of 13 amino acids. The germline V gene has CDR1 MDHEN and CDR2 SYDVKM. This chain's CDR3 is CASSLAGKETQYF. The CDR3 DNA is TGTGCCAGCAGTTTAGCGGGGAAAGAGACCCAGTACTTC.

In its sample, this clone was seen a few times. The V gene is TRBV14, the J gene TRBJ2-5; the D gene is possibly TRBD1 (6 bases). V shed 4 bases and J shed 3 bases, with 15 bases lying between them. Per germline, CDR1 SGHDN and CDR2 FVKESK. The CDR3 length is 15 residues. CDR3 protein: CASSLTGKWEETQYF. CDR3 sequence (DNA): TGTGCCAGCAGCCTAACAGGGAAGTGGGAAGAGACCCAGTACTTC. Full variable domain (outside the CDR3, taken from reference TRBV14 and TRBJ2-5): EAGVTQFPSHSVIEKGQTVTLRCDPISGHDNLYWYRRVMGKEIKFLLHFVKESKQDESGMPNNRFLAERTGGTYSTLKVQPAELEDSGVYFCASSLTGKWEETQYFGPGTRLLVL.